The 12 T cell receptor beta chains below all came from one sample that was sequenced in a study of shared clonotypes between healthy human individuals. The method was immunoSEQ multiplex PCR; TCRdb's version includes in-frame clones alone and lacks a portion of them. The sample lists roughly 2.5 million clones; 85% to 95% were seen once. Sequenced: naive CD4+ T cells sorted from blood. Sample subset: CD45RA+ positively selected. The receptors derive from a man younger than 30 in good health.

The rearrangement links TRBV7-9 to TRBJ2-3, with TRBD2 matching 7 bases. Germline CDR1 and CDR2: SEHNR and FQNEAQ (reference sequence). The CDR3 contains 15 residues. With 5 bases clipped from V and 2 bases from J, the junction kept 7 bases outside the gene matches. The CDR3 region is CASSPWAGATDTQYF. CDR3 DNA sequence: TGTGCCAGCAGCCCGTGGGCGGGAGCCACAGATACGCAGTATTTT. Using reference TRBV7-9 and TRBJ2-3 for the parts outside the CDR3, the full variable domain is DTGVSQNPRHKITKRGQNVTFRCDPISEHNRLYWYRQTLGQGPEFLTYFQNEAQLEKSRLLSDRFSAERPKGSFSTLEIQRTEQGDSAMYLCASSPWAGATDTQYFGPGTRLTVL.

This chain links TRBV19 with TRBJ2-2, with D perhaps TRBD1 (6 bases). Trimming removed 8 bases from V and 4 bases from J, with 11 bases in between. Germline-derived CDR1 and CDR2 are LNHDA and SQIVND (reference sequence). The CDR3 sequence is 13 residues long. CDR3 bases: TGTGCCAGTCGGATAGGGGGCACCGGGGAGCTGTTTTTT. Translating gives CASRIGGTGELFF.

The chain is built from TRBV10-2 and TRBJ2-7; the match to TRBD2 covers 13 bases. CDR3 length equals 14 residues. From germline, CDR1 is WSHSY and CDR2 SAAADI. V gave up 2 bases and J gave up 13 bases; unmatched junction bases: 8. CDR3: CASSEPTSGGPSYF. The CDR3 region has the DNA TGCGCCAGCAGTGAGCCGACTAGCGGGGGGCCGAGTTACTTC.

On this clone: Other DNA sequences from this sample encode an identical CDR3 as well. The chain joins TRBV18 to TRBJ1-1; 9 positions match TRBD1. Per the germline V gene, CDR1 is KGHSH and CDR2 is LQKENI. The CDR3 is 12 residues long. Trimming removed 5 bases from V and 5 bases from J; junction bases left unmatched: 0. CDR3 sequence (DNA): TGTGCCAGCTCAGGACAGGGGACTGAAGCTTTCTTT. This gives the protein CASSGQGTEAFF.

The chain has TRBV10-3 and TRBJ2-7; TRBD2 matches at 7 bases. Germline lookup yields CDR1 ENHRY and CDR2 SYGVKD. This CDR3 has 15 residues. V shed 9 bases, J shed 1 base, and the junction held 12 bases outside the gene matches. The CDR3 bases are TGTGCCATTGCCTTTGGACGGGAGGCTTCCTACGAGCAGTACTTC. The encoded protein is CAIAFGREASYEQYF.

The chain joins TRBV6-1 to TRBJ1-3; D ambiguous. This CDR3 is built from 13 residues. V was clipped by 6 bases and J by 1 base, with 7 bases between them. Looked up from germline, CDR1 is MNHNS and CDR2 is SASEGT. CDR3 bases: TGTGCCAGCAGCCCCGAATCTGGAAACACCATATATTTT. Translation: CASSPESGNTIYF.

This chain uses TRBV5-1 with TRBJ1-1; 9 nucleotides match TRBD1. Germline CDR1 is SGHRS and CDR2 is YFSETQ. J gave up 4 bases and V 4 bases, and 17 bases lay outside the gene matches. The CDR3 loop spans 18 amino acids. The CDR3 DNA follows: TGCGCCAGCAGCCTCCGGAGCCTGACGAGACAGGGGGGCACTGAAGCTTTCTTT. Amino acid sequence: CASSLRSLTRQGGTEAFF.

The chain combines TRBV7-9 with TRBJ2-7, with TRBD1 matching over 9 bases. Germline assignment: CDR1 SEHNR and CDR2 FQNEAQ (reference sequence). V dropped 5 bases and J dropped 5; count of bases not matched to a gene: 10. The CDR3 totals 15 residues. This CDR3 reads CASSPGRDRVHEQYF. The CDR3 DNA sequence: TGTGCCAGCAGCCCCGGCCGGGACAGGGTACACGAGCAGTACTTC. The full variable domain, in which reference TRBV7-9 and TRBJ2-7 provide the parts outside the CDR3, is DTGVSQNPRHKITKRGQNVTFRCDPISEHNRLYWYRQTLGQGPEFLTYFQNEAQLEKSRLLSDRFSAERPKGSFSTLEIQRTEQGDSAMYLCASSPGRDRVHEQYFGPGTRLTVT.

V gene TRBV6-5 combines with J gene TRBJ2-3; weak D call: TRBD1 (7 bases). The CDR3 runs to 15 residues. V shed 6 bases and J shed 3 bases, with 16 bases lying between them. From germline, CDR1 is MNHEY and CDR2 SVGAGI. CDR3 amino acids: CASRPRQGGTDTQYF. CDR3 nucleotide sequence: TGTGCCAGCAGACCGAGACAGGGAGGAACAGATACGCAGTATTTT.

The rearrangement uses TRBV27 and TRBJ1-5; D not resolved. Trimming shortened V by 2 bases and J by 2 bases, and 16 bases separated the two germline ends. The CDR3 runs 17 residues. Germline values: CDR1 MNHEY, CDR2 SMNVEV (reference sequence). The CDR3 DNA sequence: TGTGCCAGCAGTTTAGGAGGAGGAGGGTTCCGCAATCAGCCCCAGCATTTT. This sequence encodes CASSLGGGGFRNQPQHF.

The rearrangement joins TRBV7-2 to TRBJ2-1, with 9 bases identical to TRBD2. Losses at the gene ends were 3 bases for V and 9 bases for J; bases not matched to a gene: 6. CDR3 length: 14 residues. The germline CDR1 and CDR2 sequences are SGHTA and FQGNSA. CDR3 sequence reads: CASSFSGSSIEQFF. In DNA, the CDR3 is TGTGCCAGCAGCTTTAGCGGGAGCTCGATTGAGCAGTTCTTC.

The chain couples TRBV10-3 to TRBJ1-3, with 7 bases matching TRBD1. The ends lost 5 bases at V and 2 bases at J; junction bases unmatched: 3. The V gene's germline CDR1 is ENHRY and CDR2 SYGVKD. This CDR3 contains 14 residues. CDR3 sequence reads: CAISSDRAGNTIYF. The CDR3 DNA is TGTGCCATCAGTTCCGACAGGGCTGGAAACACCATATATTTT.